The subject of this entry is one T cell receptor beta chain. No antigen is known for it. This sample was taken from a study of chemoradiotherapy in HPV16-positive cancers. Repertoires were sampled repeatedly during chemoradiotherapy. Study-level findings and limits: Only a couple of HPV16-positive patients supplied the functional HPV-specificity definition.

Using immunoSEQ multiplex PCR, the repertoire was profiled, and TCRdb retains in-frame clones only, with some absent. Of around 30,000 clones in the sample, roughly 87% were seen once. The specimen comprised blood, sampled from a patient who underwent chemoradiotherapy. The TCR was taken from a human donor with HPV-associated anogenital cancer.

The CDR3 here is CASSLAAGVSNQPQHF. CDR3 sequence (DNA): TGTGCCAGCAGCTTAGCGGCAGGGGTTAGCAATCAGCCCCAGCATTTT. The genes are TRBV11-2 and TRBJ1-5, with D tentatively TRBD1 (6 bases). This CDR3 has 16 residues. Trimming stripped 1 base from V and 0 bases from J, with 10 bases between. The germline CDR1 and CDR2 sequences are SGHAT and FQNNGV.